These 19 T cell receptor beta chains were all obtained from the same sample, sequenced in a study of T cell changes during pregnancy in multiple sclerosis. Profiled with immunoSEQ multiplex PCR; TCRdb holds only in-frame clones, not every one. The sample carries around 23,000 clones, 90% recorded once. Here the sequenced sample was CD8+ T cells from peripheral blood mononuclear cells, taken in the third trimester of pregnancy. Receptor source: a female donor in good health, enrolled as a control in a pregnancy study.

V is TRBV30 and J is TRBJ1-1; D uncertain. The CDR3 consists of 12 residues. Germline-derived CDR1 and CDR2 are GTSNPN and SVGIG (reference sequence). The V end lost 2 bases, the J end lost 0 bases, and 4 bases lay between the germline ends. CDR3 coding DNA: TGTGCCTGGAGTTCAGTGAACACTGAAGCTTTCTTT. Protein sequence: CAWSSVNTEAFF.

The V gene is TRBV4-1, the J gene TRBJ2-7; maybe TRBD2 (7 bases). Deletions cut 1 base from V and 9 bases from J, with 22 bases between. This CDR3 spans 16 amino acids. Germline CDR1 and CDR2: MGHRA and YSYEKL. In nucleotides, the CDR3 is TGCGCCAGCAGCCAAGGAGGGGGGGCATTCGCAAAGGTGCAGTACTTC. Amino acids: CASSQGGGAFAKVQYF.

V usage is TRBV11-2 and J usage is TRBJ2-7; 10 bases align to TRBD2. Trimming took 4 bases from V and 6 from J; bases not matched to a gene: 15. Germline V gene data show CDR1 as SGHAT and CDR2 as FQNNGV. The CDR3 extends over 17 amino acids. DNA of the CDR3: TGTGCCAGCAGCTACAGGGGGGCGGGACTAGCGTTAAGCGAGCAGTACTTC. Encoded protein: CASSYRGAGLALSEQYF.

The chain has TRBV29-1 and TRBJ1-2, with D maybe TRBD1 (5 bases). Trimming pared 1 base from V and 6 bases from J, leaving 9 bases between. Germline CDR1 is SQVTM and CDR2 is ANQGSEA. CDR3 size: 12 residues. In DNA form, the CDR3 reads TGCAGCGTTGAAGGGGGCGCGGATGGCTACACCTTC. This codes for CSVEGGADGYTF.

J is TRBJ1-1 and V is TRBV13; D not certain. The length of the CDR3 is 13 residues. V was shortened by 5 bases and J by 0 bases, with 7 bases between the two germline ends. CDR1 and CDR2 (germline): PRHDT, FYEKMQ (reference sequence). The DNA of the CDR3 is TGTGCCAGCAGCCAAGCGGTGAACACTGAAGCTTTCTTT. It is translated as CASSQAVNTEAFF.

The rearrangement uses TRBV2 and TRBJ2-7, with 7 bases identical to TRBD1. This CDR3 has 13 amino acids. With V trimmed by 7 bases and J by 5 bases, 8 bases remained unmatched. Germline-derived CDR1 and CDR2 are SNHLY and FYNNEI. This CDR3 reads CASTAGGNDEQYF. The CDR3 coding sequence is TGTGCCAGCACGGCAGGGGGTAACGACGAGCAGTACTTC.

This sequence joins TRBV7-9 and TRBJ2-7; D is uncertain. Germline CDR1 reads SEHNR; CDR2 reads FQNEAQ (reference sequence). The ends were cut back, 2 bases at V and 9 bases at J, with 8 bases in the middle. This CDR3 comprises 11 residues. The CDR3 here is CASSLIAGQYF. CDR3 coding DNA: TGTGCCAGCAGCTTAATCGCAGGGCAGTACTTC. Full variable domain (missing parts from reference TRBV7-9 and TRBJ2-7): DTGVSQNPRHKITKRGQNVTFRCDPISEHNRLYWYRQTLGQGPEFLTYFQNEAQLEKSRLLSDRFSAERPKGSFSTLEIQRTEQGDSAMYLCASSLIAGQYFGPGTRLTVT.

The table lists this clone with a count of one. The V and J genes are TRBV27 and TRBJ2-7; 11 bases are a match to TRBD2. Trimming took 2 bases from V and 6 from J; bases not matched to a gene: 6. The CDR3 length is 15 residues. Per germline, CDR1 MNHEY and CDR2 SMNVEV (reference sequence). The DNA of the CDR3 is TGTGCCAGCAGTTTAATTACTAGCGGGAGTTCCGAGCAGTACTTC. It encodes CASSLITSGSSEQYF.

This clone was observed once. The rearrangement joins TRBV7-2 to TRBJ2-7; 11 nucleotides align to TRBD1. J gave up 0 bases and V 1 base, and 11 bases lay outside the gene matches. Germline-derived CDR1 and CDR2 are SGHTA and FQGNSA. The CDR3 has 19 residues. In nucleotides, the CDR3 is TGTGCCAGCAGCTTAGAATATAGGACAGGGGGCCCGAGCTCCTACGAGCAGTACTTC. This gives the protein CASSLEYRTGGPSSYEQYF. Full variable domain (outside the CDR3, taken from reference TRBV7-2 and TRBJ2-7): GAGVSQSPSNKVTEKGKDVELRCDPISGHTALYWYRQSLGQGLEFLIYFQGNSAPDKSGLPSDRFSAERTGGSVSTLTIQRTQQEDSAVYLCASSLEYRTGGPSSYEQYFGPGTRLTVT.

V usage is TRBV6-5 and J usage is TRBJ1-1; D might be TRBD1 (6 bases). With 6 bases removed from V and 3 bases from J, the gap between germline ends came to 17 bases. Germline lookup yields CDR1 MNHEY and CDR2 SVGAGI. CDR3 length equals 15 residues. The CDR3 reads CASSPLLGGDTEAFF. In DNA, the CDR3 is TGTGCCAGCAGCCCCCTTTTAGGGGGAGACACTGAAGCTTTCTTT.

This chain links TRBV9 with TRBJ2-3, with 7 positions matching TRBD1. Germline trimming cut 1 base from V and 2 bases from J; bases unmatched to any gene: 7. This CDR3 has 16 residues. Looked up from germline, CDR1 is SGDLS and CDR2 is YYNGEE. CDR3 coding DNA: TGTGCCAGCAGCGTACCTCGGGACAGTACCACAGATACGCAGTATTTT. This sequence encodes CASSVPRDSTTDTQYF.

The V and J genes are TRBV5-4 and TRBJ2-5; the match to TRBD2 covers 8 bases. The CDR3 contains 14 residues. The germline V gene encodes CDR1 SGHNT and CDR2 YYREEE (reference sequence). Trimming cost V 0 bases and J 5 bases; bases outside gene matches: 3. The CDR3, as DNA: TGTGCCAGCAGCTTGGGTGGCGGGGGGGAGACCCAGTACTTC. Translating gives CASSLGGGGETQYF.

The V gene is TRBV27, the J gene TRBJ2-7, with TRBD1 matching over 8 bases. J gave up 4 bases and V 7 bases, and 12 bases lay outside the gene matches. The CDR3 contains 15 residues. Germline V lookup: CDR1 MNHEY, CDR2 SMNVEV (reference sequence). As DNA, the CDR3 is TGTGCCAGCATTACCTGGACAGGGTTCATGTACGAGCAGTACTTC. Its protein product is CASITWTGFMYEQYF.

The chain uses TRBV6-5 and TRBJ1-3; D ambiguous. Trimming took off 2 bases at V and 3 bases at J, with 8 bases between the two ends. The CDR3 contains 14 residues. Germline V CDR1 and CDR2: MNHEY, SVGAGI. The CDR3 loop reads CASSYGGGGNTIYF. Written as DNA, the CDR3 is TGTGCCAGCAGTTACGGTGGCGGTGGAAACACCATATATTTT.

The rearrangement uses TRBV6-5 and TRBJ2-3; TRBD2 aligns across 12 bases. With 3 bases clipped from V and 13 bases from J, the junction kept 14 bases outside the gene matches. Germline loops: CDR1 MNHEY, CDR2 SVGAGI. The CDR3 runs to 16 residues. CDR3 coding DNA: TGTGCCAGCAGTTATCGCCTAAGGACTAGCGGGGACTGCGAGTATTTT. This gives the protein CASSYRLRTSGDCEYF.

The chain has TRBV28 and TRBJ2-5, with D possibly being TRBD1 (5 bases). Germline lookup yields CDR1 MDHEN and CDR2 SYDVKM. The ends were cut back, 5 bases at V and 3 bases at J, with 19 bases in the middle. CDR3 length: 16 amino acids. The CDR3 region is CASSTRGSVLEETQYF. The CDR3 region has the DNA TGTGCCAGCAGTACAAGGGGATCGGTACTGGAAGAGACCCAGTACTTC.

The chain recombines TRBV4-1 with TRBJ2-1, with TRBD2 matching 8 bases. Germline trimming cut 2 bases from V and 4 bases from J; bases unmatched to any gene: 19. Per the germline V gene, CDR1 is MGHRA and CDR2 is YSYEKL. The CDR3 runs to 20 residues. CDR3 residues: CASSQTGYVVGGGLYNEQFF. For the CDR3, the DNA is TGCGCCAGCAGCCAAACCGGTTACGTCGTTGGCGGGGGGTTATACAATGAGCAGTTCTTC.

The chain combines TRBV11-1 with TRBJ2-3; tentatively, D is TRBD2 (6 bases). Trimming took off 2 bases at V and 11 bases at J, with 20 bases between the two ends. The CDR3 has 15 amino acids. CDR1 is SGHAT, CDR2 FQDESV, per germline (reference sequence). This CDR3 reads CASSLSGGIGVWQYF. CDR3 in DNA: TGTGCCAGCAGCTTATCTGGGGGGATCGGCGTTTGGCAGTATTTT. The variable domain in full, with the rest retrieved from reference TRBV11-1 and TRBJ2-3, is EAEVAQSPRYKITEKSQAVAFWCDPISGHATLYWYRQILGQGPELLVQFQDESVVDDSQLPKDRFSAERLKGVDSTLKIQPAELGDSAMYLCASSLSGGIGVWQYFGPGTRLTVL.

The gene calls are TRBV19 and TRBJ1-2; 8 bases are a match to TRBD1. The V gene end was trimmed by 7 bases and the J gene end by 6 bases; junction bases not matched to a gene: 4. This CDR3 has 12 residues. Per germline, CDR1 LNHDA and CDR2 SQIVND (reference sequence). This chain's CDR3 is CASKTGGDGYTF. As DNA, the CDR3 is TGTGCCAGTAAAACAGGGGGAGATGGCTACACCTTC.